This T cell receptor beta chain emerged from a study of T cell repertoires in cytomegalovirus infection. Study background: It can be stated that public TCR beta signatures indicated CMV infection as well as a matching HLA type. Study findings and constraints: Of the TCR beta families, the public ones yielded a cumulative frequency that identified carriers of CMV plus the relevant HLA. The ex vivo response showed dominance by HLA-C-restricted CMV-specific TCR beta clonotypes.

TCRdb used MiXCR to reprocess the reads, holding one entry per CDR3 protein. The table records 250,000 to 300,000 distinct CDR3 sequences, less than 9.5% of them present only once. This clonotype occurred many times. Its antigen is currently unknown. This receptor was identified in a human donor in good health (CMV status not recorded). Some clones in this sample may be carry-over from other donors' samples. Sequenced sample: PBMCs.

The CDR3 protein is CASSLNLGQGDSYEQYF. CDR3 DNA sequence: TGTGCCAGCAGCCTGAATTTGGGACAGGGGGATTCCTACGAGCAGTACTTC. The V and J genes are TRBV25-1 and TRBJ2-7, with 11 bases matching TRBD1. Losses at the gene ends were 6 bases for V and 1 base for J; bases not matched to a gene: 11. CDR1 and CDR2 (germline): MGHDK, SYGVNS. CDR3 length: 17 residues.